These 11 T cell receptor beta chains came from one sample sequenced in a study of blood T cell repertoires in COVID-19. Here immunoSEQ multiplex PCR was the method, and the copy in TCRdb shows in-frame clones only, minus some. Of 150,000 to 250,000 clones listed, roughly 77% are singletons. Specimen: peripheral blood. The receptors come from a woman aged 40 to 55 with COVID-19, enrolled during active disease.

This rearrangement joins TRBV5-1 to TRBJ2-7; 14 bases fit TRBD2. V shed 4 bases, J shed 8 bases, and the junction held 8 bases outside the gene matches. Germline loops: CDR1 SGHRS, CDR2 YFSETQ. This CDR3 comprises 15 residues. The CDR3 loop reads CASSPRLAGGLQQYF. DNA of the CDR3: TGCGCCAGCAGCCCCCGACTAGCGGGAGGGCTCCAGCAGTACTTC.

In this sample, this clone turned up many times. The chain couples TRBV7-9 to TRBJ1-1, with 7 positions matching TRBD1. The V gene's germline CDR1 is SEHNR and CDR2 FQNEAQ (reference sequence). The junction had 11 bases not matched to a gene; V was cut back by 5 bases and J by 5 bases. The CDR3 is 15 residues long. This CDR3 is CASSPVTGAGTEAFF. CDR3 in DNA: TGTGCCAGCAGCCCCGTAACAGGGGCGGGGACTGAAGCTTTCTTT.

This sequence joins TRBV4-3 and TRBJ2-2; 10 bases map to TRBD2. The length of the CDR3 is 16 residues. Germline loops: CDR1 LGHNA, CDR2 YSLEER. The J segment lost 7 bases and the V segment lost 4 bases, leaving 9 bases of the junction unmatched. The CDR3 DNA follows: TGCGCCAGCAGCCCCCTCAGCGGGGGGGCTAACGGGGAGCTGTTTTTT. It is translated as CASSPLSGGANGELFF.

The rearrangement links TRBV18 to TRBJ1-1; no reliable D call. V lost 6 bases to trimming and J lost 0 bases, with 8 bases between them. In germline, CDR1 is KGHSH, CDR2 LQKENI. The CDR3 covers 13 residues. For the CDR3, the DNA is TGTGCCAGCTCCCCTAGCGTGAACACTGAAGCTTTCTTT. This encodes CASSPSVNTEAFF.

The rearrangement uses TRBV9 and TRBJ2-5, with a possible D match to TRBD2 (7 bases). The CDR3 is 16 residues long. Germline CDR1 and CDR2: SGDLS and YYNGEE. V was cut by 0 bases and J by 2 bases, with 14 bases left in between. The CDR3 DNA reads TGTGCCAGCAGCGTAGGGGCGGGGGACACTCAAGAGACCCAGTACTTC. It yields the protein CASSVGAGDTQETQYF.

This chain uses TRBV10-3 with TRBJ1-5; 7 bases align to TRBD1. Germline V gene data show CDR1 as ENHRY and CDR2 as SYGVKD. The CDR3 loop spans 16 amino acids. V was clipped by 0 bases and J by 0 bases; unmatched bases: 2. CDR3 sequence reads: CAISESDRYSNQPQHF. CDR3 coding DNA: TGTGCCATCAGTGAGTCGGACAGGTATAGCAATCAGCCCCAGCATTTT.

The chain employs TRBV19 and TRBJ1-6; 11 bases are shared with TRBD1. The CDR3 spans 15 residues. Germline assignment: CDR1 LNHDA and CDR2 SQIVND (reference sequence). With V trimmed by 5 bases and J by 10 bases, 7 bases remained unmatched. DNA for the CDR3: TGTGCCAGTAGTCTAGGACAGGGGGCCAAGTCACCCCTCCACTTT. This codes for CASSLGQGAKSPLHF.

This chain uses TRBV12-5 with TRBJ1-1, with 8 bases aligning to TRBD1. The CDR3 runs 15 residues. The germline gives CDR1 LGHNT, CDR2 FRNRAP. V lost 1 base to trimming and J lost 4 bases; unmatched junction nucleotides: 5. CDR3 sequence: CASGLGTQGVTEAFF. The CDR3 nucleotides are TGTGCTAGTGGTTTGGGAACACAGGGGGTCACTGAAGCTTTCTTT.

The chain recombines TRBV27 with TRBJ2-1, with 7 nucleotides matching TRBD1. This CDR3 spans 14 amino acids. The ends lost 4 bases at V and 5 bases at J; junction bases unmatched: 5. Germline V CDR1 and CDR2: MNHEY, SMNVEV (reference sequence). CDR3 DNA sequence: TGTGCCAGCAGTTGGGACAGAAAAAACAATGAGCAGTTCTTC. This encodes CASSWDRKNNEQFF.

This clone was counted ten times or more. The rearrangement links TRBV7-2 to TRBJ2-5; no clear D gene. Trimming pared 2 bases from V and 4 bases from J, leaving 14 bases between. Germline lookup yields CDR1 SGHTA and CDR2 FQGNSA. CDR3 length equals 15 residues. The CDR3 DNA reads as TGTGCCAGCAGCTTAAAATGGTCCGTCGGAGAGACCCAGTACTTC. As protein: CASSLKWSVGETQYF.

V gene TRBV14 combines with J gene TRBJ1-1; D possibly corresponds to TRBD1 (6 bases). V lost 2 bases to trimming and J lost 1 base, with 8 bases between them. The V gene's germline CDR1 is SGHDN and CDR2 FVKESK. The CDR3 has 14 residues. DNA for the CDR3: TGTGCCAGCAGCCAACTACAGGGGAACACTGAAGCTTTCTTT. Protein product: CASSQLQGNTEAFF.